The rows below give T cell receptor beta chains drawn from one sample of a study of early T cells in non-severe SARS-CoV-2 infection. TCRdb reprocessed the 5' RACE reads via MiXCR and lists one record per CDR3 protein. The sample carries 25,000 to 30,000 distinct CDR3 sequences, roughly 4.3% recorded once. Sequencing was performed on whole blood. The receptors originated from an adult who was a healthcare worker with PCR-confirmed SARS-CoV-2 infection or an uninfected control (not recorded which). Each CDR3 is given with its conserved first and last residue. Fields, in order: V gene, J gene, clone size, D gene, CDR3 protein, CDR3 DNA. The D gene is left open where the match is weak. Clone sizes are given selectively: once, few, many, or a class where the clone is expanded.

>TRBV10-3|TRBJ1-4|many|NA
CAISQDGLNEKLFF
TGTGCCATCAGTCAGGACGGCCTTAATGAAAAACTGTTTTTT
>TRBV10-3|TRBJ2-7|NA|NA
CAIRGALRGEQYF
TGTGCCATCAGGGGGGCCCTCCGTGGCGAGCAGTACTTC
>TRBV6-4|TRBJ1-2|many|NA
CASSPGVAGYGYTF
TGTGCCAGCAGTCCCGGGGTCGCGGGCTATGGCTACACCTTC
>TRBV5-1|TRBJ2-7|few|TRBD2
CASTQYLTSGAYEQYF
TGCGCCAGCACCCAATACTTGACTAGCGGAGCCTACGAGCAGTACTTC
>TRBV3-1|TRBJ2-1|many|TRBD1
CASSRATKGQGVPEQFF
TGTGCCAGCAGCCGCGCCACCAAAGGACAGGGGGTCCCAGAGCAGTTCTTC
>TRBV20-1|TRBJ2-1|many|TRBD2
CSARDLAGDSYNEQFF
TGCAGTGCTAGAGACCTAGCGGGAGATTCTTACAATGAGCAGTTCTTC
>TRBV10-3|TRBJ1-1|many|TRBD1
CAIRPGQGSDAEAFF
TGTGCCATCAGACCGGGACAGGGATCGGACGCTGAAGCTTTCTTT
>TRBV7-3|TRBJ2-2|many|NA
CASSLRIGELFF
TGTGCCAGCAGCTTAAGGATCGGGGAGCTGTTTTTT
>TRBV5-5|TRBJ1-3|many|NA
CASSLNRASSGNTIYF
TGTGCCAGCAGCTTAAACAGAGCTTCCTCTGGAAACACCATATATTTT
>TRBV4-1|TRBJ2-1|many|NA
CASSQEVRDTHNEQFF
TGCGCCAGCAGCCAAGAAGTTCGGGACACACACAATGAGCAGTTCTTC
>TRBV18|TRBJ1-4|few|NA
CASSRDRNEKLFF
TGTGCCAGCTCACGAGACAGAAACGAAAAACTGTTTTTT
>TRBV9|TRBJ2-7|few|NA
CASSGDGYEQYF
TGTGCCAGCAGCGGGGACGGCTACGAGCAGTACTTC
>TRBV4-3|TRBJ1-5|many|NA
CASSQDCPKNSNQPQHF
TGCGCCAGCAGCCAAGATTGTCCCAAAAATAGCAATCAGCCCCAGCATTTT
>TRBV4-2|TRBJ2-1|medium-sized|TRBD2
CASSLASGHSYNEQFF
TGTGCCAGCAGCCTGGCTAGCGGGCACTCCTACAATGAGCAGTTCTTC
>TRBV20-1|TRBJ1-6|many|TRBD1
CSAHPGQGVHSPLHF
TGCAGTGCCCATCCGGGACAGGGTGTACATTCACCCCTCCACTTT
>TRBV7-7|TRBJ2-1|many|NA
CASSLGLVGYEQFF
TGTGCTAGCAGCTTAGGGTTAGTGGGTTATGAGCAGTTCTTC
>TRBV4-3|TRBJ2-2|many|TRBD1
CASSQPRTGFTGELFF
TGCGCCAGCAGCCAGCCGAGGACAGGGTTCACCGGGGAGCTGTTTTTT
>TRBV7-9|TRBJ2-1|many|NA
CASSLERERNEQFF
TGTGCCAGCAGCTTAGAACGGGAGCGGAATGAGCAGTTCTTC
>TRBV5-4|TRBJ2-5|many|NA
CASSGQETQYF
TGTGCCAGCAGCGGTCAAGAGACCCAGTACTTC
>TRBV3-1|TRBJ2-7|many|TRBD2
CASSRGGAGGYEQYF
TGTGCCAGCAGCCGAGGGGGGGCGGGAGGCTACGAGCAGTACTTC
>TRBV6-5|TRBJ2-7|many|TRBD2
CASSYSAGAGLAGLYEQYF
TGTGCCAGCAGTTACTCGGCAGGTGCGGGACTAGCGGGACTCTACGAGCAGTACTTC
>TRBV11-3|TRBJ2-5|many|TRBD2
CASSIGTSGDQETQYF
TGTGCCAGCAGCATAGGGACTAGCGGGGACCAAGAGACCCAGTACTTC
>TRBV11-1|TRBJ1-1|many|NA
CASSKTDTGLTSAEAFF
TGTGCCAGCAGCAAGACGGACACTGGCCTAACGAGCGCTGAAGCTTTCTTT
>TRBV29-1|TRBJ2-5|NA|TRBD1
CSVEGTGGVQYF
TGCAGCGTTGAAGGGACAGGGGGTGTACAGTACTTC
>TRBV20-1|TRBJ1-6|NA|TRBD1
CSASTGGLGSPLHF
TGCAGTGCTAGCACAGGGGGCTTAGGTTCACCCCTCCACTTT
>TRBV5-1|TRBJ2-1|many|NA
CASSLVVGRSYNEQFF
TGCGCCAGCAGCTTGGTGGTCGGCCGCTCCTACAATGAGCAGTTCTTC
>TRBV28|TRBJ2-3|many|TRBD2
CASSSVAGTPRGPDTQYF
TGTGCCAGCAGTTCGGTAGCGGGAACCCCGCGGGGGCCAGATACGCAGTATTTT
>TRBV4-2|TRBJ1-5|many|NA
CASSQDSTYQPQHF
TGTGCCAGCAGCCAAGACAGTACCTATCAGCCCCAGCATTTT
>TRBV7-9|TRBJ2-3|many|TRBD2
CASSSPRGLAASVTDTQYF
TGTGCCAGCAGCTCGCCCCGTGGACTAGCGGCAAGCGTCACAGATACGCAGTATTTT
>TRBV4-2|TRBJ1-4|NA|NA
CASSQDSVLTTGEKLFF
TGTGCCAGCAGCCAAGACAGCGTCCTCACCACCGGGGAAAAACTGTTTTTT
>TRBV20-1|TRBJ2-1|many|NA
CSAPVGYNEQFF
TGCAGTGCCCCGGTTGGCTACAATGAGCAGTTCTTC
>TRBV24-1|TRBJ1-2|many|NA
CATSDRNYGYTF
TGTGCCACCAGTGATCGCAACTATGGCTACACCTTC
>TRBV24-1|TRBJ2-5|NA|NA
CATSGSGRETQYF
TGTGCCACCAGCGGGAGTGGGAGGGAGACCCAGTACTTC
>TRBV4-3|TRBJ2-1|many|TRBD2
CASSQDGRSSDEQFF
TGCGCCAGCAGCCAAGACGGGAGGTCTAGCGATGAGCAGTTCTTC
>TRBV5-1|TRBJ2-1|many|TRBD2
CASSPLAGGPYNEQFF
TGCGCCAGCAGTCCTCTAGCGGGAGGGCCCTACAATGAGCAGTTCTTC
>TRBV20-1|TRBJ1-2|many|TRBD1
CSATEAGGYYGYTF
TGCAGTGCAACGGAGGCAGGGGGCTACTATGGCTACACCTTC
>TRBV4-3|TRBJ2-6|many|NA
CASSQEQGSGANVLTF
TGCGCCAGCAGCCAAGAACAGGGTTCTGGGGCCAACGTCCTGACTTTC
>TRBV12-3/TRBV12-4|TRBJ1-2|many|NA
CASSTQTRNYGYTF
TGTGCCAGCAGTACCCAGACACGTAACTATGGCTACACCTTC
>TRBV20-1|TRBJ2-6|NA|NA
CSAASSLFSGANVLTF
TGCAGTGCTGCGAGCAGCCTATTCTCTGGGGCCAACGTCCTGACTTTC
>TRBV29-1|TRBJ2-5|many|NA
CSVGKPMYQETQYF
TGCAGCGTTGGTAAGCCGATGTACCAAGAGACCCAGTACTTC
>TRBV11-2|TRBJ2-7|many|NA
CASSLETVGSSSYEQYF
TGTGCCAGCAGCTTAGAAACGGTTGGGTCCTCTTCCTACGAGCAGTACTTC
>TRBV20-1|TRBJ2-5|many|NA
CSARGLAGHQETQYF
TGCAGTGCTAGAGGGTTGGCAGGGCATCAAGAGACCCAGTACTTC
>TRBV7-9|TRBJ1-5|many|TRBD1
CASSQGTGNPNQPQHF
TGTGCCAGCAGCCAAGGGACAGGGAATCCCAACCAGCCACAGCATTTT
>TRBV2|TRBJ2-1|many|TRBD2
CASSEREGRYNEQFF
TGTGCCAGCAGTGAGAGGGAGGGCCGGTACAATGAGCAGTTCTTC
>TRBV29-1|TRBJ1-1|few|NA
CSVVRGTEAFF
TGCAGCGTTGTACGGGGAACTGAAGCTTTCTTT
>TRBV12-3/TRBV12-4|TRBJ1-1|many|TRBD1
CASSASTPNRGMNTEAFF
TGTGCCAGCAGCGCTAGCACGCCCAACAGGGGAATGAACACTGAAGCTTTCTTT
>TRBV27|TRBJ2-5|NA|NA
CASSPLGGAQETQYF
TGTGCCAGCAGTCCCTTGGGGGGGGCCCAAGAGACCCAGTACTTC
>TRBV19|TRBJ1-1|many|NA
CASSIGGNTEAFF
TGTGCCAGTAGTATAGGTGGGAACACTGAAGCTTTCTTT
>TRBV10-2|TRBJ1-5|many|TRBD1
CASSGQGRQPQHF
TGCGCCAGCAGTGGACAGGGTAGACAGCCCCAGCATTTT
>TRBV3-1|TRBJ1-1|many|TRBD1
CASSQRIRTGLNTEAFF
TGTGCCAGCAGCCAGCGTATTCGGACAGGTCTGAACACTGAAGCTTTCTTT
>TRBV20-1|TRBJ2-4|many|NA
CSARTIHGTDIQYF
TGCAGTGCTAGGACAATTCATGGTACGGACATTCAGTACTTC
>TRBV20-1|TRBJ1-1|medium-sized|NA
CSARGLHTQNTEAFF
TGCAGTGCTAGAGGTCTGCACACGCAGAACACTGAAGCTTTCTTT